These T cell receptor beta chains were read from a single sample in a study of T cell responses to AZD1222 COVID-19 vaccine. Clones were read by immunoSEQ multiplex PCR, and TCRdb kept only the in-frame ones, dropping some. The sample consists of some 140,000 clones, 90% to 95% of them appearing once. The sample in question was peripheral blood, obtained 28 days after the second AZD1222 dose. The receptors originated from an adult who received the AZD1222 COVID-19 vaccine. CDR3s include the opening cysteine and the closing phenylalanine or tryptophan. Each record gives: D gene, J gene, V gene, CDR3 DNA, CDR3 protein. A D gene is named only where the DNA matches it firmly.

>TRBD2|TRBJ2-1|TRBV11-3
TGTGCCAGCAGCTTACAATTAGCGGGTGACCCTACCTACAATGAGCAGTTCTTC
CASSLQLAGDPTYNEQFF
>NA|TRBJ1-3|TRBV4-3
TGCGCCAGCAGCCAATTCACCGGGAAAACTGGAAACACCATATATTTT
CASSQFTGKTGNTIYF
>NA|TRBJ1-1|TRBV5-5
TGTGCCAGCAGCTTCTTTCTCTCGGGCGGCACTGAAGCTTTCTTT
CASSFFLSGGTEAFF
>TRBD1|TRBJ1-2|TRBV5-5
TGTGCCAGCAGCTTGAGGGACAGGGCCGGTGAATATGGCTACACCTTC
CASSLRDRAGEYGYTF
>TRBD1|TRBJ1-4|TRBV30
TGTGCCTGGAGCCGCCCGGGACAGGGAACTAATGAAAAACTGTTTTTT
CAWSRPGQGTNEKLFF
>NA|TRBJ2-7|TRBV9
TGTGCCAGCAGCGTAGGGCCAGCCTACGAGCAGTACTTC
CASSVGPAYEQYF
>NA|TRBJ1-6|TRBV3-1/TRBV3-2
TGTGCCAGCAGCCAAGTCTCCCACCTTTCACCCCTCCACTTT
CASSQVSHLSPLHF
>NA|TRBJ1-1|TRBV7-9
TGTGCCAGCAGCCTTCCAATGGGGACTGAAGCTTTCTTT
CASSLPMGTEAFF
>NA|TRBJ1-3|TRBV3-1/TRBV3-2
TGTGCCAGCAGCCAATCACAGGGTCGGGGAAACACCATATATTTT
CASSQSQGRGNTIYF
>TRBD1|TRBJ2-7|TRBV7-2
TGTGCCAGCAGCGCGGGACAGGGGGTATCCTACGAGCAGTACTTC
CASSAGQGVSYEQYF
>TRBD1|TRBJ2-7|TRBV30
TGTGCCTGGAGAGACTATGGACAGGGTCATTCCTACGAGCAGTACTTC
CAWRDYGQGHSYEQYF
>NA|TRBJ1-1|TRBV19
TGTGCCAGTAGACCGGACAGTCAGAGGTATAAGACTGAAGCTTTCTTT
CASRPDSQRYKTEAFF
>NA|TRBJ2-1|TRBV30
TGTGCCTGGACCCACTCAGGGGTTAATGAGCAGTTCTTC
CAWTHSGVNEQFF
>NA|TRBJ2-7|TRBV5-5
TGTGCCAGCAGCTTCGCGGACCACTACGAGCAGTACTTC
CASSFADHYEQYF
>NA|TRBJ1-5|TRBV4-2
TGTGCCAGCAGCCAAGGAGAGGGGGATGGCAATCAGCCCCAGCATTTT
CASSQGEGDGNQPQHF
>NA|TRBJ1-5|TRBV28
TGTGCCAGCAGCAGGAATCAGCCCCAGCATTTT
CASSRNQPQHF
>NA|TRBJ1-1|TRBV7-8
TGTGCCAGCAGCACCCGTGAACAGGGTGAAGCTTTCTTT
CASSTREQGEAFF
>NA|TRBJ1-3|TRBV6-5
TGTGCCAGCACCGGCTTTTCTGGGCCAGGAAACACCATATATTTT
CASTGFSGPGNTIYF
>TRBD1|TRBJ2-7|TRBV28
TGTGCCAGCAGCCAAGACAGGGGCTACGAGCAGTACTTC
CASSQDRGYEQYF
>TRBD1|TRBJ1-2|TRBV4-1
TGCGCCAGCAGCCTTACACAGGGGGCTGACTATGGCTACACCTTC
CASSLTQGADYGYTF
>TRBD2|TRBJ2-3|TRBV6-2/TRBV6-3
TGTGCCAGCAGTTACAAGGCGGGGGGGATCCCAGATACGCAGTATTTT
CASSYKAGGIPDTQYF
>NA|TRBJ1-1|TRBV5-1
TGCGCCAGCAGCTCTCTATTACCCTACGATCGGGGAGCTTTCTTT
CASSSLLPYDRGAFF
>NA|TRBJ1-2|TRBV19
TGTGCCAGTAGTATGGGCAGGGGCGGAGGGGTGGTCGGCTACACCTTC
CASSMGRGGGVVGYTF
>NA|TRBJ1-5|TRBV6-1
TGTGCCAGCAGTGAAGTTATCGGGGCTCAGCCCCAGCATTTT
CASSEVIGAQPQHF
>TRBD1|TRBJ1-6|TRBV10-3
TGTGCCATCAGGGGACAGGGTTCTGTCTCACCCCTCCACTTT
CAIRGQGSVSPLHF
>TRBD1|TRBJ1-6|TRBV9
TGTGCCAGCAGCGTAAACCCCATGCAAAGGGGGCGTAGGTCACCCCTCCACTTT
CASSVNPMQRGRRSPLHF
>NA|TRBJ2-1|TRBV4-1
TGCGCCAGCAGCCAAGATTTTCAACGATACAATGAGCAGTTCTTC
CASSQDFQRYNEQFF
>NA|TRBJ1-3|TRBV9
TGTGCCAGCAGCGCGGCCCGGGGGCGGGCCACCATATATTTT
CASSAARGRATIYF
>NA|TRBJ1-3|TRBV5-1
TGCGCCAGCAGCCAGACGTCAAGGGACTCTGGAAACACCATATATTTT
CASSQTSRDSGNTIYF
>NA|TRBJ1-3|TRBV18
TGTGCCAGCTCCCTTTCTGGAAACACCATATATTTT
CASSLSGNTIYF
>TRBD2|TRBJ2-3|TRBV5-5
TGTGCCAGCAGCTTGGCCCGACTAGCGGGGGGGAAAACAGATACGCAGTATTTT
CASSLARLAGGKTDTQYF
>TRBD1|TRBJ1-5|TRBV19
TGTGCCAGTGGACAGGTGCAGCCCCAGCATTTT
CASGQVQPQHF
>NA|TRBJ1-2|TRBV6-5
TGTGCCAGCAGTTACTCGAAAAGTCTCTATGGCTACACCTTC
CASSYSKSLYGYTF
>NA|TRBJ2-3|TRBV6-2/TRBV6-3
TGTGCCAGCAGTTACTCCCGAGGGATCACAGATACGCAGTATTTT
CASSYSRGITDTQYF
>NA|TRBJ2-4|TRBV21-1
TGTGCCCCCGCCCCCGGGACAAGGCCTTTC
CAPAPGTRPF
>NA|TRBJ1-2|TRBV12-3/TRBV12-4
TGTGCCAGCAGTGGGACCGCATACTATGGCTACACCTTC
CASSGTAYYGYTF